The 5 T cell receptor beta chains below were found in one sample sequenced in a study of PD-1 blockade in mismatch repair-deficient tumors. Sequencing was performed with immunoSEQ multiplex PCR; in TCRdb, only in-frame clones are kept and a portion is missing. The sample has 75,000 to 85,000 clones, about 85% seen once. The sequences come from peripheral blood, collected 12 weeks after starting pembrolizumab. These receptors were taken from an adult with mismatch repair-deficient cancer.

A few counts support this clone. This sequence joins TRBV5-8 and TRBJ1-2, with D possibly being TRBD1 (5 bases). CDR1 is SGHTS and CDR2 is YDEGEE in the germline V gene. Trimming took 4 bases from V and 4 from J, leaving 17 bases between them. The CDR3 spans 15 residues. Written as DNA, the CDR3 is TGTGCCAGCAGCACCGACAGTGGGTCCTTCTATGGCTACACCTTC. Its protein is CASSTDSGSFYGYTF.

V and J are TRBV5-4 and TRBJ2-5; no clear D. The V gene lost 4 bases and the J gene lost 1 base, with 11 bases spanning the gap. CDR1 and CDR2 from the germline V gene are SGHNT and YYREEE (reference sequence). There are 14 residues in the CDR3. The DNA for the CDR3 is TGTGCCAGCAGCCCTGATATTGGCCAAGAGACCCAGTACTTC. It specifies CASSPDIGQETQYF.

The chain recombines TRBV27 with TRBJ2-1; D gene ambiguous. The CDR3 covers 15 residues. Germline V gene data show CDR1 as MNHEY and CDR2 as SMNVEV (reference sequence). V lost 4 bases, J lost 1 base, and 11 bases lay in between. CDR3 sequence reads: CASSSWIPSYNEQFF. In DNA, the CDR3 is TGTGCCAGCAGTTCCTGGATCCCTTCCTACAATGAGCAGTTCTTC.

The chain uses TRBV6-1 and TRBJ2-1; 9 nucleotides align to TRBD2. Germline CDR1 and CDR2: MNHNS and SASEGT. CDR3 length: 12 amino acids. V shed 4 bases, J shed 9 bases, and the junction held 1 base outside the gene matches. Here the CDR3 DNA reads TGTGCCAGCAGTGGGGGACTAGCTGAGCAGTTCTTC. Translation: CASSGGLAEQFF.

The V gene is TRBV9, the J gene TRBJ2-1; no clear D. The CDR3 contains 17 residues. CDR1 is SGDLS and CDR2 is YYNGEE in the germline V gene. V shed 1 base and J shed 8 bases, with 22 bases lying between them. The CDR3 nucleotides are TGTGCCAGCAGCGTATCCTATGGAGTGGATGTTCTGGATGAGCAGTTCTTC. This encodes CASSVSYGVDVLDEQFF.